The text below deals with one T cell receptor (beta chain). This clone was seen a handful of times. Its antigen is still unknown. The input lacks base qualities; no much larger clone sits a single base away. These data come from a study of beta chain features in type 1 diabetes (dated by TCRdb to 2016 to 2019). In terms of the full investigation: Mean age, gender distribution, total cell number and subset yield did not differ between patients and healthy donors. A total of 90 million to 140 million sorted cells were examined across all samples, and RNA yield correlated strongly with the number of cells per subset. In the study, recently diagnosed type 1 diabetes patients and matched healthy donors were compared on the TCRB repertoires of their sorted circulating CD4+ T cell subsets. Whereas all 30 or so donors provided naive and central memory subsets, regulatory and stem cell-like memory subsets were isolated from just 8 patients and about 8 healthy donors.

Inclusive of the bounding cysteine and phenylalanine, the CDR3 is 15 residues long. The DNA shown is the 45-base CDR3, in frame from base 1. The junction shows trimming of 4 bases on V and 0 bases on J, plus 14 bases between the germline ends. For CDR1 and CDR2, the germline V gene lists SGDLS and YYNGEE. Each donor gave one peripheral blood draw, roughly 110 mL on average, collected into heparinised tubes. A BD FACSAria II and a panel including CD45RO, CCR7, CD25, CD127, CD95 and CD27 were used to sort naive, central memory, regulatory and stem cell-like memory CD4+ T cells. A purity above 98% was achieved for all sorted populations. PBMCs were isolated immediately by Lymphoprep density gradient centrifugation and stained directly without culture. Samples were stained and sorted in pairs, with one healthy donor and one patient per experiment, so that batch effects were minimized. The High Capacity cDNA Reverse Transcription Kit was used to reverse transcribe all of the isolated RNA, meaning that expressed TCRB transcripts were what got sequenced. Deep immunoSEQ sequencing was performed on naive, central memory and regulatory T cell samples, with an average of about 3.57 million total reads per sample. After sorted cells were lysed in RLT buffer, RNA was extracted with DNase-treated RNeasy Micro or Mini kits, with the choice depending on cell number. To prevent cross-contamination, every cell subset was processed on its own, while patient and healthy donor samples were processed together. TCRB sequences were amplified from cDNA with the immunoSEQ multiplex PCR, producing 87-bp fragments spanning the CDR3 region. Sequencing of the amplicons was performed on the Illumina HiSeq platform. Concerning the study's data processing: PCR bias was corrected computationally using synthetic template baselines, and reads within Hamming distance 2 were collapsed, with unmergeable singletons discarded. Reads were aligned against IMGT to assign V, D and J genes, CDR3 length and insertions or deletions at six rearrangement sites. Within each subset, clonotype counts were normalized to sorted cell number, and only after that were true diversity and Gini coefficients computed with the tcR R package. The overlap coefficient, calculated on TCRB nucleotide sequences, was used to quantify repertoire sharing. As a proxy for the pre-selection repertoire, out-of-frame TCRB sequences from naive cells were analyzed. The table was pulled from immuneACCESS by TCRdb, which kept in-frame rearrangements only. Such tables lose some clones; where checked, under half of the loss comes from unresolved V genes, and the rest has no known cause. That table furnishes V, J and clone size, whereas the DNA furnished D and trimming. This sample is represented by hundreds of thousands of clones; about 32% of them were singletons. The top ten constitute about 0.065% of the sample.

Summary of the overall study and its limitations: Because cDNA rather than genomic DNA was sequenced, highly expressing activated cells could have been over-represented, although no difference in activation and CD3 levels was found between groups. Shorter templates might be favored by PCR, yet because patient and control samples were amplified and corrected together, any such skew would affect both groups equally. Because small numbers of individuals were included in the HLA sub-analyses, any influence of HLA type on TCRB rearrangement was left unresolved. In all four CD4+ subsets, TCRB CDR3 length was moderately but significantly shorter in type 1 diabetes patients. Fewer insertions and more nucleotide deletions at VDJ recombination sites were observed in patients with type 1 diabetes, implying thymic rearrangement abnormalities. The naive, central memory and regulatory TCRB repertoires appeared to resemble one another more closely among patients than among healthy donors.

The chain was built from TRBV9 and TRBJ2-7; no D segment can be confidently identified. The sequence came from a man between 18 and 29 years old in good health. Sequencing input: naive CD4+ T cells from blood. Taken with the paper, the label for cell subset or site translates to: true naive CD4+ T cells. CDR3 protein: CASSKSQVSSYEQYF. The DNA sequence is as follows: TGTGCCAGCAGCAAGTCTCAGGTGAGCTCCTACGAGCAGTACTTC.